One and the same sample provided the 17 T cell receptor beta chains below, sequenced in a study of T cell responses to AZD1222 COVID-19 vaccine. Profiled with immunoSEQ multiplex PCR; TCRdb holds only in-frame clones, not every one. Of around 200,000 clones listed, roughly 92% are singletons. The source was peripheral blood, collected 28 days after the second AZD1222 dose. The receptor source for this set is an adult who received the AZD1222 COVID-19 vaccine.

This clone came up once. The V gene is TRBV27, the J gene TRBJ1-4, with no clear D. The CDR3 consists of 15 residues. V lost 1 base to trimming and J lost 10 bases, with 16 bases between them. Germline lookup yields CDR1 MNHEY and CDR2 SMNVEV (reference sequence). The CDR3 protein is CASSLFGKGSGKLFF. CDR3 DNA sequence: TGTGCCAGCAGTTTATTCGGAAAGGGTAGTGGAAAACTGTTTTTT. Looking up the rest from reference TRBV27 and TRBJ1-4 gives the full variable domain: EAQVTQNPRYLITVTGKKLTVTCSQNMNHEYMSWYRQDPGLGLRQIYYSMNVEVTDKGDVPEGYKVSRKEKRNFPLILESPSPNQTSLYFCASSLFGKGSGKLFFGSGTQLSVL.

The gene calls are TRBV7-9 and TRBJ1-2; TRBD1 matches 9 bases. V was pared by 1 base and J by 2 bases, with 5 bases of the junction left unmatched. The germline CDR1 and CDR2 sequences are SEHNR and FQNEAQ (reference sequence). The CDR3 is 16 residues long. The CDR3: CASSLGAGTGNYGYTF. The CDR3 nucleotides read TGTGCCAGCAGCTTAGGCGCCGGGACAGGGAACTATGGCTACACCTTC. The variable domain in full, completed from reference TRBV7-9 and TRBJ1-2, reads DTGVSQNPRHKITKRGQNVTFRCDPISEHNRLYWYRQTLGQGPEFLTYFQNEAQLEKSRLLSDRFSAERPKGSFSTLEIQRTEQGDSAMYLCASSLGAGTGNYGYTFGSGTRLTVV.

This chain uses TRBV6-1 with TRBJ1-1; no reliable D call. The CDR3 is 10 residues long. Trimming left V 3 bases short and J 11 bases short, with 7 bases between. Germline V gives CDR1 MNHNS, CDR2 SASEGT. CDR3 in amino acids: CASSDKTAFF. CDR3 nucleotides: TGTGCCAGCAGTGATAAGACGGCTTTCTTT.

The chain links TRBV28 to TRBJ2-7; D unresolved. CDR3 size: 13 residues. The V end lost 3 bases, the J end lost 2 bases, and 8 bases lay between the germline ends. Germline CDR1 MDHEN, CDR2 SYDVKM. The CDR3 sequence is CASSLGRTYEQYF. For the CDR3, the DNA is TGTGCCAGCAGTTTGGGCAGGACCTACGAGCAGTACTTC. Supplemented by reference TRBV28 and TRBJ2-7, the full variable domain reads DVKVTQSSRYLVKRTGEKVFLECVQDMDHENMFWYRQDPGLGLRLIYFSYDVKMKEKGDIPEGYSVSREKKERFSLILESASTNQTSMYLCASSLGRTYEQYFGPGTRLTVT.

This chain joins TRBV29-1 and TRBJ1-3; D call uncertain. The CDR3 is 14 amino acids. Trimming stripped 1 base from V and 0 bases from J, with 7 bases between. Germline CDR1 is SQVTM and CDR2 is ANQGSEA. The DNA for the CDR3 is TGCAGCGTTGAAGTGCCGTCCTCTGGAAACACCATATATTTT. It codes for CSVEVPSSGNTIYF.

This chain links TRBV7-2 with TRBJ1-1, with D uncertain. Deletions cut 4 bases from V and 1 base from J, with 10 bases between. Germline V lookup: CDR1 SGHTA, CDR2 FQGNSA. The CDR3 extends over 14 amino acids. CDR3 sequence: CASSSGRGNTEAFF. The CDR3 bases are TGTGCCAGCAGCTCAGGACGGGGGAACACTGAAGCTTTCTTT.

This clone turned up a few times. This chain links TRBV3-1 (or the pseudogene TRBV3-2) with TRBJ2-5; 10 nucleotides match TRBD2. With V trimmed by 1 base and J by 5 bases, 19 bases remained unmatched. The CDR3 totals 20 residues. Germline V lookup: CDR1 LGHDT, CDR2 YNNKEL (reference sequence). The CDR3 DNA is TGTGCCAGCAGCCAAGGGTCCCTAATTACGGAACTAGCGGGACTGGAGACCCAGTACTTC. This encodes CASSQGSLITELAGLETQYF.

DNA for the CDR3: TGTGCCACCAGCAGGTTACGAGGACCGAATGAAAAACTGTTTTTT. It specifies CATSRLRGPNEKLFF. This chain joins TRBV15 and TRBJ1-4; D remains ambiguous. V was shortened by 3 bases and J by 5 bases, with 13 bases between the two germline ends. Germline V gene sequence: CDR1 LNHNV, CDR2 YYDKDF (reference sequence). This CDR3 is built from 15 residues. Full variable domain (remainder filled in from reference TRBV15 and TRBJ1-4): DAMVIQNPRYQVTQFGKPVTLSCSQTLNHNVMYWYQQKSSQAPKLLFHYYDKDFNNEADTPDNFQSRRPNTSFCFLDIRSPGLGDTAMYLCATSRLRGPNEKLFFGSGTQLSVL.

The chain couples TRBV4-3 to TRBJ1-1; 8 nucleotides agree with TRBD1. The CDR3 runs 14 residues. In germline, CDR1 is LGHNA, CDR2 YSLEER. V gave up 2 bases and J gave up 6 bases; unmatched junction bases: 5. Here the CDR3 reads CASSQSHRGAEAFF. CDR3 in DNA: TGCGCCAGCAGCCAATCACACAGGGGGGCTGAAGCTTTCTTT.

The table lists this clone with a count of one. The V call is TRBV3-1 (or the pseudogene TRBV3-2), the J call TRBJ2-5; a weak D match, TRBD1 (6 bases). In germline, CDR1 is LGHDT, CDR2 YNNKEL (reference sequence). V was clipped by 0 bases and J by 5 bases, with 22 bases between them. The CDR3 is 18 amino acids. The CDR3 nucleotides read TGTGCCAGCAGCCAAGATTCCCATGGCCCCAGGGGCAGGGAGACCCAGTACTTC. This codes for CASSQDSHGPRGRETQYF.

V is TRBV5-4 and J is TRBJ1-4, with D possibly matching TRBD1 (5 bases). CDR1 is SGHNT, CDR2 YYREEE, per germline (reference sequence). V dropped 3 bases and J dropped 8 bases, with 14 bases sitting between them. The CDR3 is made up of 14 amino acids. The CDR3, as DNA: TGTGCCAGCAGCTCGAAAGGAGGGGAGGAAAAACTGTTTTTT. Translated, it gives CASSSKGGEEKLFF.

V is TRBV29-1 and J is TRBJ2-2; 15 nucleotides agree with TRBD2. J lost 6 bases, V lost 3 bases, and 11 bases had no gene match. Germline V gene sequence: CDR1 SQVTM, CDR2 ANQGSEA. The CDR3 runs to 18 residues. CDR3 sequence reads: CSVEQGGLAGGGSGELFF. For the CDR3, the DNA is TGCAGCGTTGAGCAGGGGGGACTAGCGGGAGGAGGGTCCGGGGAGCTGTTTTTT.

The gene calls are TRBV6-5 and TRBJ2-5, with D tentatively TRBD2 (6 bases). The CDR3 spans 14 residues. Germline CDR1 is MNHEY and CDR2 is SVGAGI. Trimming stripped 2 bases from V and 5 bases from J, with 12 bases between. In DNA, the CDR3 is TGTGCCAGCAGTTACGTGGGGGGAGAGGAGACCCAGTACTTC. It encodes CASSYVGGEETQYF.

This chain connects TRBV4-1 to TRBJ2-7; unclear D gene. This CDR3 region has 14 residues. Trimming removed 1 base at V and 1 base at J, with 8 bases between. CDR1 and CDR2 (germline): MGHRA, YSYEKL. The CDR3 reads CASSQGLGSYEQYF. The CDR3 nucleotides are TGCGCCAGCAGCCAAGGTCTGGGATCCTACGAGCAGTACTTC.

The V and J genes are TRBV11-1 and TRBJ1-2, with 7 bases identical to TRBD1. Germline CDR1 and CDR2: SGHAT and FQDESV (reference sequence). The CDR3 length is 13 residues. J lost 5 bases, V lost 5 bases, and 5 bases had no gene match. In DNA form, the CDR3 reads TGTGCCAGCAGCCCAGGACAGGAATATGGCTACACCTTC. Translated: CASSPGQEYGYTF.

In this sample, this clone turned up once. The chain joins TRBV13 to TRBJ1-1, with TRBD1 matching over 8 bases. Germline assignment: CDR1 PRHDT and CDR2 FYEKMQ (reference sequence). This CDR3 contains 13 residues. V lost 5 bases to trimming and J lost 5 bases; unmatched junction nucleotides: 4. CDR3 protein: CASSLDRVTEAFF. The CDR3 nucleotides read TGTGCCAGCAGCCTGGACAGGGTGACTGAAGCTTTCTTT.

The J gene is TRBJ2-5, the V gene TRBV18; D may be TRBD1 (6 bases). V was cut by 3 bases and J by 4 bases, with 15 bases left in between. This CDR3 has 15 amino acids. Germline V gene lookup returns CDR1 KGHSH and CDR2 LQKENI. The CDR3 spells CASSPGHRDGETQYF. CDR3 nucleotide sequence: TGTGCCAGCTCACCGGGACACAGGGACGGAGAGACCCAGTACTTC.